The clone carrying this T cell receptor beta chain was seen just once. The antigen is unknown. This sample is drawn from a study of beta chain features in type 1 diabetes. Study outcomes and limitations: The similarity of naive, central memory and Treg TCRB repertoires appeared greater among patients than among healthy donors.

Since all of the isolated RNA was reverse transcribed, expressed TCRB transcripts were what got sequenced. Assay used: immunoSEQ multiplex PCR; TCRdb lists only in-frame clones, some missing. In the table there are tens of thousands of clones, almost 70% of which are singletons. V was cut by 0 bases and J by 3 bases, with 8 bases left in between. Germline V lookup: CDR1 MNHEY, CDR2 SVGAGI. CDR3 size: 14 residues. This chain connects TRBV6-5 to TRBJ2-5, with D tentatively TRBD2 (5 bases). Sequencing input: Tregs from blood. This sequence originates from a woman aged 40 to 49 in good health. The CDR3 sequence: CASSYSTTKETQYF. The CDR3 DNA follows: TGTGCCAGCAGTTACTCGACTACTAAAGAGACCCAGTACTTC.